This is a list of T cell receptor beta chains from one sample in a study of CD8 T cells in ankylosing spondylitis. TCRdb reanalysed the 5' RACE reads using MiXCR and keeps one entry per CDR3 protein. The top ten clones hold roughly 12% of a sample with about 140,000 distinct CDR3 sequences, around 7.9% of them seen once. Sequenced: blood, either unsorted or a sorted T cell fraction (not recorded which). Receptors were obtained from a female donor with ankylosing spondylitis or in good health (not recorded which). The CDR3 runs from the conserved cysteine through the conserved F or W. The D gene is left open where the match is weak. Size is stated for part of the rows, as once, few or many counts, or as a class when the clone is expanded.

.,14,many,TRBJ2-2,TRBV2,TGTGCCAGCAGTCCGCCTGGGGCCGTCGGGGAGCTGTTTTTT,CASSPPGAVGELFF
.,14,many,TRBJ1-2,TRBV5-1,TGCGCCAGCAGCTTGAAAGGTGGGCCGGATGGCTACACCTTC,CASSLKGGPDGYTF
TRBD2,16,many,TRBJ2-3,TRBV5-1,TGCGCCAGCAGCCCCCCCGTCAGCGGGGGGTCAGATACGCAGTATTTT,CASSPPVSGGSDTQYF
.,13,many,TRBJ2-5,TRBV7-2,TGTGCCAGCAGCTTATCTTGGGAAGAGACCCAGTACTTC,CASSLSWEETQYF
TRBD1,15,.,TRBJ2-3,TRBV5-4,TGTGCCAGCAGCTCCTCGACAGGGAGAGGGGAAACGCAGTATTTT,CASSSSTGRGETQYF
.,12,many,TRBJ2-1,TRBV29-1,TGCAGCGCCCCACAGGTAAACAATGAGCAGTTCTTC,CSAPQVNNEQFF
TRBD1,17,many,TRBJ2-2,TRBV4-1,TGCGCCAGCAGCCAAGATCGGGACAGGGCGAACACCGGGGAGCTGTTTTTT,CASSQDRDRANTGELFF
.,16,few,TRBJ1-2,TRBV4-1,TGCGCCAGCAGCCCCCGTGACAGAGAAAAATACTATGGCTACACCTTC,CASSPRDREKYYGYTF
.,14,many,TRBJ1-4,TRBV6-5,TGTGCCAGCAGTTACTCGAAGTCGGATGAAAAACTGTTTTTT,CASSYSKSDEKLFF
TRBD1,15,few,TRBJ1-1,TRBV7-9,TGTGCCAGCAGGGTGGGACAGGGCGTTTACTCTGAAGCTTTCTTT,CASRVGQGVYSEAFF
.,18,many,TRBJ1-1,TRBV4-1,TGCGCCAGCAGCCAAGATGATCCAAGGGCCGTTAGGAACACTGAAGCTTTCTTT,CASSQDDPRAVRNTEAFF
.,13,many,TRBJ1-1,TRBV29-1,TGCAGCGTTGGAAAAGGGGCCGGCACTGAAGCTTTCTTT,CSVGKGAGTEAFF
.,14,few,TRBJ2-5,TRBV5-1,TGCGCCAGCAGCCACCCTGTCGAGCAAGAGACCCAGTACTTC,CASSHPVEQETQYF
TRBD1,17,.,TRBJ2-7,TRBV7-2,TGTGCCAGCAGCTGGATGCCGGGACAGGGGAGTACCTACGAGCAGTACTTC,CASSWMPGQGSTYEQYF
TRBD2,19,.,TRBJ2-4,TRBV11-1,TGTGCCAGCAGCTACGCTGGACTATCTAGCGGGGGGGCCTTAAACATTCAGTACTTC,CASSYAGLSSGGALNIQYF
.,14,many,TRBJ2-7,TRBV5-1,TGCGCCAGCAGTCACCCCGCGGGTAGAGACGAGCAGTACTTC,CASSHPAGRDEQYF
.,12,many,TRBJ2-1,TRBV5-1,TGCGCCAGCAGCTTGTCAGGGTCTGAGCAGTTCTTC,CASSLSGSEQFF
.,15,many,TRBJ2-1,TRBV25-1,TGTGCCAGCAGTCTATCAGCGGAGTACTACAATGAGCAGTTCTTC,CASSLSAEYYNEQFF
.,15,.,TRBJ1-5,TRBV7-8,TGTGCCAGCAGCCAAACCTCCGGTAGCAATCAGCCCCAGCATTTT,CASSQTSGSNQPQHF
.,15,many,TRBJ2-1,TRBV5-1,TGCGCCAGCAGCTGGGCTCCGAGCTCCTACAATGAGCAGTTCTTC,CASSWAPSSYNEQFF
.,18,few,TRBJ2-2,TRBV21-1,TGTGCCAGCAGCCGCCTCACGAACAGGGTTGAGAACACCGGGGAGCTGTTTTTT,CASSRLTNRVENTGELFF
.,11,many,TRBJ1-2,TRBV20-1,TGCAGTTCCCGTCGGGGGGGCGGCTACACCTTC,CSSRRGGGYTF
.,14,.,TRBJ1-3,TRBV12-3/TRBV12-4,TGTGCCAGCAGCCAGGATCGAGAGCTAAACACCATATATTTT,CASSQDRELNTIYF
.,13,many,TRBJ1-1,TRBV5-1,TGCGCCAGCAGCTGGGAACAGAACACTGAAGCTTTCTTT,CASSWEQNTEAFF
.,15,many,TRBJ1-2,TRBV7-2,TGTGCCAGCAGCTCCTCAGGACCAGGACTCTATGGCTACACCTTC,CASSSSGPGLYGYTF
.,15,many,TRBJ1-2,TRBV4-1,TGCGCCAGCAGCCAAGAGGAAAGGGGCTTTTATGGCTACACCTTC,CASSQEERGFYGYTF
.,15,many,TRBJ1-1,TRBV29-1,TGCAGCGCCAGGAAATACGGAGGCACGAACACTGAAGCTTTCTTT,CSARKYGGTNTEAFF
.,16,many,TRBJ2-4,TRBV7-8,TGTGCCAGCAGCTTGGACAATCCACTAGCCAAAAACATTCAGTACTTC,CASSLDNPLAKNIQYF
.,15,many,TRBJ1-6,TRBV7-2,TGTGCCAGCAGCTTAGTTCTGGGGTGGAATTCACCCCTCCACTTT,CASSLVLGWNSPLHF
TRBD2,15,many,TRBJ2-7,TRBV4-1,TGCGCCAGCAGCCAACTAGCGGGGGACTCCTACGAGCAGTACTTC,CASSQLAGDSYEQYF
.,15,many,TRBJ1-5,TRBV6-1,TGTGCCAGCACCTGGGACGGAGGGGGCAATCAGCCCCAGCATTTT,CASTWDGGGNQPQHF
.,14,many,TRBJ1-6,TRBV7-9,TGTGCCAGCAGCTCGGACAGCAAAAGTTCACCCCTCCACTTT,CASSSDSKSSPLHF
.,11,many,TRBJ1-4,TRBV6-5,TGTGCCAGCAGTTTCGAGGAAAAACTGTTTTTT,CASSFEEKLFF
.,13,many,TRBJ1-6,TRBV4-3,TGCGCCAGCAGCCAAGATCTGACTCTTCCACCCCACTTT,CASSQDLTLPPHF
TRBD1,17,many,TRBJ1-1,TRBV5-5,TGTGCCAGCAGCTTGTTAGACAGGGGACCGATGAACACTGAAGCTTTCTTT,CASSLLDRGPMNTEAFF
.,14,.,TRBJ2-7,TRBV14,TGTGCCAGCAGCGGTGTCGGACAGCTCTACGAGCAGTACTTC,CASSGVGQLYEQYF
.,19,.,TRBJ2-6,TRBV12-5,TGTGCTAGTGGTTTGGCCCCGTCAGGGCCCGTTCGAGGGGCCAACGTCCTGACTTTC,CASGLAPSGPVRGANVLTF
.,19,many,TRBJ1-1,TRBV18,TGTGCCAGCTCACCAATTAGCGCCTCCAGACTCACATTGAACACTGAAGCTTTCTTT,CASSPISASRLTLNTEAFF
TRBD1,15,many,TRBJ2-1,TRBV12-3/TRBV12-4,TGTGCCAGCAGTCTTAGACAGGGTCCGTACAATGAGCAGTTCTTC,CASSLRQGPYNEQFF
TRBD1,15,many,TRBJ2-1,TRBV12-3/TRBV12-4,TGTGCCAGCAGTTTCCGGGACAGGGCTCCCAATGAGCAGTTCTTC,CASSFRDRAPNEQFF
.,16,few,TRBJ1-1,TRBV7-9,TGTGCCAGCAGCTTAGATGGGGTGGGGGGGAACACTGAAGCTTTCTTT,CASSLDGVGGNTEAFF
TRBD1,15,many,TRBJ1-1,TRBV4-3,TGCGCCAGCAGCCAAGATAGCCAGGGGGTGACTGAAGCTTTCTTT,CASSQDSQGVTEAFF
TRBD1,17,many,TRBJ2-4,TRBV25-1,TGTGCCAGCAGTGAAGGACAGGGGGCCGGGGCCAAAAACATTCAGTACTTC,CASSEGQGAGAKNIQYF
TRBD1,14,.,TRBJ2-2,TRBV15,TGTGCCACCAGCAGGCAGGGGGTTAGCGGGGAGCTGTTTTTT,CATSRQGVSGELFF
TRBD1,14,many,TRBJ1-2,TRBV5-1,TGCGCCAGCAGCTTACAGGGGAGTGGTGATGGCTACACCTTC,CASSLQGSGDGYTF
.,18,many,TRBJ1-2,TRBV9,TGTGCCAGCGCCTCCTATGATAGGAATGCGCTAGCTAACTATGGCTACACCTTC,CASASYDRNALANYGYTF
.,16,many,TRBJ1-3,TRBV20-1,TGCAGTGCTAGAGATCGCCAGGGGAGTTTTGGGAACACCATATATTTT,CSARDRQGSFGNTIYF
.,16,many,TRBJ1-2,TRBV7-2,TGTGCCAGCAGCTTCGACCCTAATGGGGCAAAATATGGCTACACCTTC,CASSFDPNGAKYGYTF
.,14,.,TRBJ2-5,TRBV20-1,TGCAGTGCTAGTGGTAGGGCGAGGGAAGAGACCCAGTACTTC,CSASGRAREETQYF
TRBD2,17,many,TRBJ2-5,TRBV27,TGTGCCAGCAGTTTCCAGCCCTTAGCGGGGGGTTCCGAGACCCAGTACTTC,CASSFQPLAGGSETQYF
.,11,.,TRBJ1-3,TRBV7-2,TGTGCCAGCAGCTCTATTGGGACTGTATATTTT,CASSSIGTVYF
.,15,many,TRBJ2-3,TRBV5-1,TGCGCCAGCAGCTTGGGCGCCCTGGGCACAGATACGCAGTATTTT,CASSLGALGTDTQYF
TRBD2,15,few,TRBJ2-3,TRBV6-5,TGTGCCAGCAGTTATCACGGCGCGGGGGGGTTTTCGCAGTATTTT,CASSYHGAGGFSQYF
.,13,.,TRBJ2-7,TRBV29-1,TGCAGCGTTGAAGGCATGGTAGGGGGCGAGCAGTACTTC,CSVEGMVGGEQYF
TRBD2,18,.,TRBJ2-3,TRBV4-2,TGTGCCAGCAGCCAAGCGGTTCTAGCGGGGCCTAGCACAGATACGCAGTATTTT,CASSQAVLAGPSTDTQYF
.,12,.,TRBJ2-3,TRBV18,TGTGCCAGCTCACCTAACAGGGATACGCAGTATTTT,CASSPNRDTQYF
.,13,many,TRBJ2-5,TRBV12-3/TRBV12-4,TGTGCCAGCACAGGGGCGGGATCAGAGACCCAGTACTTC,CASTGAGSETQYF
.,14,many,TRBJ1-5,TRBV4-1,TGCGCCAGCAGCCAGATAGATAGCAATCAGCCCCAGCATTTT,CASSQIDSNQPQHF